Below, 5 T cell receptor beta chains from the same sample are listed, as sequenced in a study of cytomegalovirus exposure and HLA in healthy donors. PCR primers comprised 60 Vbeta and 13 Jbeta primers. Profiling relied on immunoSEQ multiplex PCR, and the TCRdb table lists in-frame clones only, not all of them. The sample has roughly 120,000 clones, 79% seen once. The sequencing sample was made of PBMCs. The origin of the receptors is a man in his late teens or twenties in good health and CMV-seronegative.

The chain links TRBV27 to TRBJ1-6; D is uncertain. V lost 3 bases and J lost 4, with 7 bases in between. Germline V CDR1 and CDR2: MNHEY, SMNVEV (reference sequence). CDR3 length equals 14 residues. CDR3 residues: CASSFVRYNSPLHF. In DNA form, the CDR3 reads TGTGCCAGCAGTTTCGTCAGGTATAATTCACCCCTCCACTTT.

This chain connects TRBV7-6 to TRBJ2-5; 8 bases map to TRBD2. Germline CDR1 is SGHVS and CDR2 is FNYEAQ. CDR3 length: 15 amino acids. Trimming cost V 5 bases and J 1 base; bases outside gene matches: 6. CDR3 DNA sequence: TGTGCCAGCAGCCAAAGCGGGGGCAGCCAAGAGACCCAGTACTTC. Translated: CASSQSGGSQETQYF.

The gene calls are TRBV27 and TRBJ2-2; D not certain. Germline V CDR1 and CDR2: MNHEY, SMNVEV (reference sequence). Trimming removed 9 bases at V and 6 bases at J, with 8 bases between. The CDR3 is made up of 11 amino acids. The CDR3 sequence: CASLFAGELFF. The DNA of the CDR3 is TGTGCCAGTCTCTTTGCCGGGGAGCTGTTTTTT.

V gene TRBV6-5 combines with J gene TRBJ2-6; no clear D gene. The CDR3 is made up of 14 amino acids. Germline CDR1 reads MNHEY; CDR2 reads SVGAGI. Trimming removed 7 bases at V and 4 bases at J, with 11 bases between. The CDR3: CASTPHRGANVLTF. The CDR3 coding sequence is TGTGCCAGCACCCCGCATCGGGGGGCCAACGTCCTGACTTTC.

This rearrangement joins TRBV7-9 to TRBJ2-7; D is possibly TRBD2 (5 bases). The CDR3 consists of 17 residues. CDR1 is SEHNR, CDR2 FQNEAQ, per germline (reference sequence). V was shortened by 3 bases and J by 1 base, with 19 bases between the two germline ends. CDR3 in amino acids: CASSFRGGNGNSYEQYF. In DNA form, the CDR3 reads TGTGCCAGCAGCTTCAGAGGTGGAAACGGGAATTCCTACGAGCAGTACTTC.